These 12 T cell receptor beta chains share one sample of origin, sequenced in a study of T cells in Graves' hyperthyroidism and ophthalmopathy. The source material, RNA transcripts, was used to amplify TCR beta CDR3 regions. Primed by the HTBI set, a first-round RT-PCR was run on the TCR CDR3. TCRdb used MiXCR to reprocess the multiplex PCR reads, holding one entry per CDR3 protein. The table records over 300,000 distinct CDR3 sequences, approximately 14% of them present only once. The specimen sequenced was blood. The receptors originated from a woman aged 55-69 years with Graves' hyperthyroidism.

The V call is TRBV27, the J call TRBJ2-7; D ambiguous. This CDR3 comprises 14 residues. Germline V gives CDR1 MNHEY, CDR2 SMNVEV (reference sequence). Trimming stripped 4 bases from V and 2 bases from J, with 12 bases between. CDR3 residues: CASSSLRQTYEQYF. The CDR3 DNA sequence: TGTGCCAGCAGTTCCCTCCGGCAGACCTACGAGCAGTACTTC.

In this sample, this clonotype turned up many times. Written as DNA, the CDR3 is TGTGCCATCAGTGAGGGGGGACTAGCGCCATTGAGCTCCTACAATGAGCAGTTCTTC. It is translated as CAISEGGLAPLSSYNEQFF. The chain is built from TRBV10-3 and TRBJ2-1, with 10 positions matching TRBD2. Trimming took 2 bases from V and 0 from J; bases not matched to a gene: 10. CDR3 length: 19 residues. The V gene's germline CDR1 is ENHRY and CDR2 SYGVKD.

The chain combines TRBV24-1 with TRBJ2-1, with 9 bases aligning to TRBD2. Germline assignment: CDR1 KGHDR and CDR2 SFDVKD. With 4 bases clipped from V and 5 bases from J, the junction kept 8 bases outside the gene matches. The CDR3 consists of 16 residues. The CDR3 bases are TGTGCCACCAGTGACCCGAGACTAGCGGAACACAATGAGCAGTTCTTC. Protein sequence: CATSDPRLAEHNEQFF.

This clonotype has more than one count but fewer than ten. As DNA, the CDR3 is TGTGCCAGCAGCCAGGGACAGGGGGCACACACCTTC. It translates to CASSQGQGAHTF. J is TRBJ1-2 and V is TRBV7-3, with 12 bases that match TRBD1. The V gene end was trimmed by 5 bases and the J gene end by 12 bases; junction bases not matched to a gene: 4. Germline loops: CDR1 SGHTA, CDR2 FQGTGA. CDR3 length: 12 amino acids. Filled out from reference TRBV7-3 and TRBJ1-2, the complete variable domain reads GAGVSQTPSNKVTEKGKYVELRCDPISGHTALYWYRQSLGQGPEFLIYFQGTGAADDSGLPNDRFFAVRPEGSVSTLKIQRTERGDSAVYLCASSQGQGAHTFGSGTRLTVV.

In DNA, the CDR3 is TGCGCCAGCAGCGAACAGGGGGGGAATGAAAAACTGTTTTTT. Amino acids: CASSEQGGNEKLFF. The rearrangement joins TRBV5-1 to TRBJ1-4; 8 bases align to TRBD1. The V gene end was trimmed by 4 bases and the J gene end by 5 bases; junction bases not matched to a gene: 4. Germline V gene data show CDR1 as SGHRS and CDR2 as YFSETQ. CDR3 length: 14 residues.

This clonotype has more than one count but fewer than ten. V and J are TRBV7-9 and TRBJ2-7; 8 bases map to TRBD2. The V segment lost 5 bases and the J segment 4 bases; nucleotides outside the gene matches: 4. Germline values: CDR1 SEHNR, CDR2 FQNEAQ (reference sequence). This CDR3 has 13 amino acids. The CDR3 protein is CASSHRGGYEQYF. The CDR3 bases are TGTGCCAGCAGCCACCGGGGGGGGTACGAGCAGTACTTC.

V and J are TRBV5-6 and TRBJ2-1; D may be TRBD2 (6 bases). V dropped 2 bases and J dropped 5 bases, with 14 bases sitting between them. The length of the CDR3 is 15 residues. Germline CDR1 SGHDT, CDR2 YYEEEE. CDR3 DNA: TGTGCCAGCAGCTTCCCCCGGACTAAAAACAATGAGCAGTTCTTC. Translation gives CASSFPRTKNNEQFF.

The gene calls are TRBV20-1 and TRBJ1-2, with D uncertain. The V end lost 1 base, the J end lost 4 bases, and 10 bases lay between the germline ends. Germline CDR1 DFQATT, CDR2 SNEGSKA (reference sequence). CDR3 length: 13 amino acids. CDR3 bases: TGCAGTGCTAGAGGGGGTAGTACCTATGGCTACACCTTC. Translated, it gives CSARGGSTYGYTF.

This clonotype was recorded at least ten times. This chain's CDR3 is CASSHGTGIDTQYF. The CDR3 DNA sequence: TGTGCCAGCAGCCATGGGACAGGGATAGATACGCAGTATTTT. The chain recombines TRBV3-1 with TRBJ2-3; 9 bases agree with TRBD1. The J segment lost 5 bases and the V segment lost 3 bases, leaving 3 bases of the junction unmatched. This CDR3 spans 14 amino acids. Germline CDR1 LGHDT, CDR2 YNNKEL (reference sequence).

This clonotype was picked up many times. The J gene is TRBJ2-3, the V gene TRBV20-1, with D unresolved. Germline V gives CDR1 DFQATT, CDR2 SNEGSKA (reference sequence). The CDR3 loop spans 14 amino acids. The V end was cut by 0 bases, the J end by 0 bases, with 7 bases between. The chain's CDR3 is CSARDVMSTDTQYF. In nucleotides, the CDR3 is TGCAGTGCTAGAGATGTTATGAGCACAGATACGCAGTATTTT.

This clonotype was counted many times. In DNA, the CDR3 is TGCGCCAGCAGCGACTCGGGACAGCTGAATTCACCCCTCCACTTT. Encoded protein: CASSDSGQLNSPLHF. J is TRBJ1-6 and V is TRBV5-1, with 7 bases aligning to TRBD1. The junction had 8 bases not matched to a gene; V was cut back by 4 bases and J by 7 bases. Germline lookup yields CDR1 SGHRS and CDR2 YFSETQ. The CDR3 loop spans 15 amino acids.

This chain connects TRBV11-3 to TRBJ2-7; D unclear. With 1 base removed from V and 0 bases from J, the gap between germline ends came to 10 bases. The germline CDR1 and CDR2 sequences are SGHNT and YENEEA. CDR3 length: 15 residues. CDR3 sequence (DNA): TGTGCCAGCAGCTTAGTTTACCGGAGCTCCTACGAGCAGTACTTC. Translated, it gives CASSLVYRSSYEQYF.